Listed here are 18 T cell receptor beta chains from one sample, sequenced in a study of blood T cell repertoires in COVID-19 (dated by TCRdb to between 2020 and 2021). The library was obtained by the immunoSEQ multiplex PCR assay. The source is immuneACCESS, and TCRdb retained only in-frame sequences with V and J called. Part of the clones is not carried over; for the studies checked, unresolved V genes explain less than half of this, and the remainder is unexplained. The sample contains approximately 230,000 clones, about 85% of them found a single time. Of the sample, approximately 3.3% falls within the top ten clones. The specimen was peripheral blood. These receptors originate from a man aged 18 to 29 with active or convalescent COVID-19.

This clone was seen just once. The chain uses TRBV6-5 and TRBJ1-6; maybe TRBD1 (6 bases). The CDR3 has 15 residues. Germline values: CDR1 MNHEY, CDR2 SVGAGI. Trimming pared 3 bases from V and 8 bases from J, leaving 14 bases between. CDR3 region: CASSYSGERDSPLHF. The CDR3 DNA follows: TGTGCCAGCAGTTATTCAGGGGAGAGGGATTCACCCCTCCACTTT.

Here the CDR3 reads CASSFHEVHGYTF. DNA of the CDR3: TGTGCCAGCAGTTTTCATGAGGTTCATGGCTACACCTTC. This sequence joins TRBV12-3 or TRBV12-4 and TRBJ1-2; unclear D gene. The CDR3 totals 13 residues. V gave up 3 bases and J gave up 6 bases, with 11 bases separating them.

Only a few counts were recorded for this clone. The rearrangement uses TRBV2 and TRBJ2-2; 7 nucleotides agree with TRBD2. The CDR3 has 12 residues. Germline values: CDR1 SNHLY, CDR2 FYNNEI. Losses at the gene ends were 3 bases for V and 13 bases for J; bases not matched to a gene: 5. CDR3 sequence reads: CASSDSSGLLFF. The CDR3 DNA follows: TGTGCCAGCAGTGATTCTAGCGGATTGCTGTTTTTT.

The rearrangement links TRBV4-3 to TRBJ1-1; D gene ambiguous. CDR1 is LGHNA and CDR2 is YSLEER in the germline V gene. V lost 2 bases, J lost 3 bases, and 10 bases lay in between. The CDR3 totals 14 residues. The DNA for the CDR3 is TGCGCCAGCAGCCAATGGCGGCGGGACACTGAAGCTTTCTTT. Protein: CASSQWRRDTEAFF.

The V gene is TRBV4-3, the J gene TRBJ2-1; 7 nucleotides agree with TRBD2. Germline CDR1 LGHNA, CDR2 YSLEER. The ends lost 0 bases at V and 3 bases at J; junction bases unmatched: 8. The CDR3 runs to 17 residues. The CDR3 DNA reads TGCGCCAGCAGCCAAGAGTACGGCGGGAGCTTCTACAATGAGCAGTTCTTC. Encoded protein: CASSQEYGGSFYNEQFF.

The rearrangement uses TRBV4-3 and TRBJ2-7; 7 bases line up with TRBD1. Trimming at V came to 0 bases and at J to 3 bases, leaving 11 bases not matched to a gene. Germline V gene sequence: CDR1 LGHNA, CDR2 YSLEER. The CDR3 length is 17 residues. DNA for the CDR3: TGCGCCAGCAGCCAAGAACGGAATGACAGGGCTGGCTACGAGCAGTACTTC. Translation: CASSQERNDRAGYEQYF.

The chain uses TRBV5-4 and TRBJ1-1; TRBD1 agrees at 7 bases. CDR1 and CDR2 (germline): SGHNT, YYREEE (reference sequence). The CDR3 spans 14 residues. The ends lost 2 bases at V and 4 bases at J; junction bases unmatched: 5. The CDR3 nucleotides are TGTGCCAGCAGCTTCGAGACAGGGTTCACTGAAGCTTTCTTT. This encodes CASSFETGFTEAFF.

This chain uses TRBV30 with TRBJ1-2; D is ambiguous. V lost 3 bases and J 0 bases, leaving 11 bases between the germline ends. This CDR3 region has 14 residues. The germline V gene has CDR1 GTSNPN and CDR2 SVGIG (reference sequence). In DNA form, the CDR3 reads TGTGCCTGGAGGTTGACGGGAGCTAACTATGGCTACACCTTC. This codes for CAWRLTGANYGYTF.

V gene TRBV19 combines with J gene TRBJ2-1; perhaps TRBD2 as D (5 bases). Germline loops: CDR1 LNHDA, CDR2 SQIVND (reference sequence). Between the trimmed V and J ends, which lost 8 bases and 4 bases, there was a span of 18 bases. This CDR3 comprises 15 residues. CDR3 region: CASSRVGLEYNEQFF. The CDR3 region has the DNA TGTGCCAGTTCCCGTGTCGGACTGGAATACAATGAGCAGTTCTTC.

The chain couples TRBV3-1 (or the pseudogene TRBV3-2) to TRBJ2-7, with D possibly matching TRBD2 (5 bases). V shed 2 bases and J shed 7 bases, with 15 bases lying between them. The CDR3 has 14 residues. Per the germline V gene, CDR1 is LGHDT and CDR2 is YNNKEL (reference sequence). The CDR3 loop reads CASSQRLAGSEQYF. The CDR3 DNA follows: TGTGCCAGCAGCCAAAGGCTAGCAGGTTCGGAGCAGTACTTC.

The chain couples TRBV28 to TRBJ1-4; 7 bases fit TRBD1. CDR1 MDHEN and CDR2 SYDVKM come from the germline V gene. Trimming removed 6 bases from V and 4 bases from J; junction bases left unmatched: 8. The CDR3 consists of 15 residues. In DNA form, the CDR3 reads TGTGCCAGCAGCGCACGTGGGACAGTTAATGAAAAACTGTTTTTT. Translated: CASSARGTVNEKLFF.

V gene TRBV5-1 combines with J gene TRBJ2-1; 9 nucleotides agree with TRBD2. Looked up from germline, CDR1 is SGHRS and CDR2 is YFSETQ. V gave up 0 bases and J gave up 4 bases; unmatched junction bases: 2. This CDR3 has 15 residues. CDR3 sequence reads: CASSLAAGGYNEQFF. The CDR3 DNA sequence: TGCGCCAGCAGCTTGGCGGCGGGAGGGTACAATGAGCAGTTCTTC.

V and J are TRBV15 and TRBJ1-1, with TRBD1 as a possible D gene (6 bases). V lost 3 bases and J lost 5, with 13 bases in between. The CDR3 has 14 residues. In germline, CDR1 is LNHNV, CDR2 YYDKDF (reference sequence). CDR3 DNA: TGTGCCACCAGCAGTCCCCAACAGGGAACTGAAGCTTTCTTT. Translating gives CATSSPQQGTEAFF.

The chain links TRBV10-3 to TRBJ2-7, with TRBD2 matching 8 bases. CDR1 is ENHRY, CDR2 SYGVKD, per germline. Losses at the gene ends were 7 bases for V and 1 base for J; bases not matched to a gene: 9. CDR3 length: 15 residues. The CDR3 DNA sequence: TGTGCCATCAAACCCGGGGGGGCAGCGTCCTACGAGCAGTACTTC. Translating it yields CAIKPGGAASYEQYF.

The chain recombines TRBV28 with TRBJ2-1, with 8 nucleotides matching TRBD2. The V segment lost 6 bases and the J segment 5 bases; nucleotides outside the gene matches: 15. Germline values: CDR1 MDHEN, CDR2 SYDVKM. The CDR3 length is 17 residues. CDR3: CASSLSPGAGEHNEQFF. CDR3 nucleotides: TGTGCCAGCAGCCTTTCCCCGGGAGCGGGAGAACACAATGAGCAGTTCTTC. Complete variable domain (other parts from reference TRBV28 and TRBJ2-1): DVKVTQSSRYLVKRTGEKVFLECVQDMDHENMFWYRQDPGLGLRLIYFSYDVKMKEKGDIPEGYSVSREKKERFSLILESASTNQTSMYLCASSLSPGAGEHNEQFFGPGTRLTVL.

This chain links TRBV27 with TRBJ2-3, with 9 bases aligning to TRBD2. CDR1 MNHEY and CDR2 SMNVEV come from the germline V gene (reference sequence). This CDR3 is 16 amino acids long. With V trimmed by 7 bases and J by 3 bases, 11 bases remained unmatched. The CDR3 here is CASNYGASGITDTQYF. The CDR3 DNA reads TGTGCCAGCAACTACGGGGCTAGCGGGATAACAGATACGCAGTATTTT.

V usage is TRBV11-2 and J usage is TRBJ1-1; TRBD1 aligns across 8 bases. This CDR3 spans 15 amino acids. V was pared by 4 bases and J by 11 bases, with 15 bases of the junction left unmatched. The germline CDR1 and CDR2 sequences are SGHAT and FQNNGV. DNA for the CDR3: TGTGCCAGCAGCTGGGGCGGGCAGGGGGCGTATCGTGCTTTCTTT. It codes for CASSWGGQGAYRAFF.

This sequence joins TRBV12-5 and TRBJ2-1; TRBD2 is a possible D gene (5 bases). The germline gives CDR1 LGHNT, CDR2 FRNRAP. This CDR3 has 15 amino acids. V gave up 0 bases and J gave up 4 bases, with 10 bases separating them. CDR3 loop: CASGLVAGVYNEQFF. CDR3 in DNA: TGTGCTAGTGGTTTGGTCGCGGGCGTTTACAATGAGCAGTTCTTC. The complete variable domain, with remaining parts taken from reference TRBV12-5 and TRBJ2-1, reads DARVTQTPRHKVTEMGQEVTMRCQPILGHNTVFWYRQTMMQGLELLAYFRNRAPLDDSGMPKDRFSAEMPDATLATLKIQPSEPRDSAVYFCASGLVAGVYNEQFFGPGTRLTVL.